This passage covers 18 T cell receptor beta chains from one sample sequenced in a study of spatial heterogeneity in lung cancer. The time point is: sample taken at primary tumor resection. In TCRdb, the 5' RACE reads were re-called with MiXCR into one record per CDR3 protein. The sample lists a few thousand distinct CDR3 sequences; less than 2% were seen once. The source was normal lung tissue next to the tumor, collected at surgery. All receptors derive from a male donor with early-stage non-small cell lung cancer.

Many counts were recorded for this clonotype. Being one base from a much bigger clone, this may be a read error. The chain uses TRBV9 and TRBJ1-2, with D perhaps TRBD1 (5 bases). The CDR3 extends over 15 amino acids. The V gene's germline CDR1 is SGDLS and CDR2 YYNGEE. The CDR3 DNA reads as TGTGCCAGCAGTAGGGAGGGGACCACTAACTATGGCGACACCTTC. It codes for CASSREGTTNYGDTF.

By share of the sample, this clonotype is medium-sized. The rearrangement uses TRBV20-1 and TRBJ1-1, with D perhaps matching TRBD1 (5 bases). Trimming stripped 0 bases from V and 0 bases from J, with 11 bases between. The V gene's germline CDR1 is DFQATT and CDR2 SNEGSKA (reference sequence). CDR3 size: 15 residues. The CDR3 bases are TGCAGTGCTAGAGAACAGACAGCTTTGAACACTGAAGCTTTCTTT. It encodes CSAREQTALNTEAFF.

The table lists this clonotype with many counts. An end of the junction differs from the germline gene, which may be a read error. The V and J genes are TRBV6-1 and TRBJ1-2; D may be TRBD1 (5 bases). The CDR3 covers 14 residues. In germline, CDR1 is MNHNS, CDR2 SASEGT. The chain's CDR3 is CASTSSQGYYGDTF. The CDR3 DNA reads TGTGCCAGCACTTCTTCTCAGGGATACTATGGCGACACCTTC.

The rearrangement links TRBV9 to TRBJ2-3; no definite D call. The CDR3 has 13 amino acids. Trimming shortened V by 2 bases and J by 5 bases, and 9 bases separated the two germline ends. Germline V gene sequence: CDR1 SGDLS, CDR2 YYNGEE. CDR3 sequence (DNA): TGTGCCAGCAGCGTCCCCTTGGGAGATACGCAGTATTTT. Translating gives CASSVPLGDTQYF.

Many counts were recorded for this clonotype. The chain couples TRBV5-4 to TRBJ2-3; D possibly corresponds to TRBD2 (6 bases). The germline CDR1 and CDR2 sequences are SGHNT and YYREEE (reference sequence). Between the trimmed V and J ends, which lost 3 bases and 3 bases, there was a span of 11 bases. The CDR3 covers 14 residues. The CDR3 protein is CASSSPGRTDTQYF. The CDR3 nucleotides are TGTGCCAGCAGCTCCCCGGGGAGGACAGATACGCAGTATTTT.

This clonotype ranks as medium-sized. The genes are TRBV29-1 and TRBJ2-7; 7 bases agree with TRBD1. The CDR3 loop spans 12 amino acids. CDR1 is SQVTM and CDR2 is ANQGSEA in the germline V gene. Trimming took 7 bases from V and 3 from J; bases not matched to a gene: 6. The CDR3, as DNA: TGCAGCGCCCGGGGACAGTTCTACGAGCAGTACTTC. Its protein is CSARGQFYEQYF.

This clonotype ranks as medium-sized. This sequence joins TRBV24-1 and TRBJ1-2; unclear D gene. CDR3 size: 13 residues. Germline V gene lookup returns CDR1 KGHDR and CDR2 SFDVKD. Between the trimmed V and J ends, which lost 3 bases and 3 bases, there was a span of 7 bases. CDR3 in amino acids: CATSDPNYYGYTF. CDR3 in DNA: TGTGCCACCAGTGATCCGAACTACTATGGCTACACCTTC.

In this sample, this clonotype turned up many times. The chain employs TRBV7-8 and TRBJ2-3; 8 bases match TRBD2. Trimming cost V 5 bases and J 0 bases; bases outside gene matches: 7. This CDR3 region has 16 residues. The V gene's germline CDR1 is SGHVS and CDR2 FQNEAQ. The CDR3 DNA follows: TGTGCCAGCAGCCAGAATGAGCGGGGGAGCACAGATACGCAGTATTTT. Translation: CASSQNERGSTDTQYF.

This clonotype was seen at least ten times. This may arise from a read error, as a much more abundant clone is one base away. This rearrangement joins TRBV28 to TRBJ1-2; TRBD1 is a possible D gene (6 bases). CDR3 length: 17 residues. Germline CDR1 reads MDHEN; CDR2 reads SYDVKM. This CDR3 reads CASSLLETGYFPYGYNF. The DNA of the CDR3 is TGTGCCAGCAGTTTACTTGAGACAGGATATTTCCCCTATGGCTACAACTTC.

This clonotype was observed at least ten times. This chain links TRBV15 with TRBJ2-3, with 11 positions matching TRBD2. Germline loops: CDR1 LNHNV, CDR2 YYDKDF (reference sequence). V lost 1 base to trimming and J lost 4 bases; unmatched junction nucleotides: 4. The CDR3 is 16 residues long. In DNA, the CDR3 is TGTGCCACCAGCAGAGGTAGCGGGGGGGCCTCAGATACGCAGTATTTT. Residues: CATSRGSGGASDTQYF.

Judged by abundance, this clonotype is medium-sized (0.01 to 0.1%). V gene TRBV3-1 combines with J gene TRBJ1-2; TRBD1 agrees at 8 bases. CDR1 is LGHDT and CDR2 is YNNKEL in the germline V gene (reference sequence). The CDR3 has 16 residues. The V and J ends lost 5 bases and 1 base, in that order; junction bases with no gene match: 9. CDR3 region: CASSSGQGNGNYGYTF. The DNA for the CDR3 is TGTGCCAGCAGCTCCGGACAGGGAAACGGTAACTATGGCTACACCTTC.

This clonotype is medium-sized. V and J are TRBV5-1 and TRBJ2-7, with D perhaps matching TRBD2 (5 bases). From germline, CDR1 is SGHRS and CDR2 YFSETQ. V was clipped by 0 bases and J by 1 base, with 8 bases between them. The CDR3 consists of 14 residues. CDR3 loop: CASSLEADSYEQYF. The CDR3 DNA is TGCGCCAGCAGCTTGGAAGCGGATTCCTACGAGCAGTACTTC.

By share of the sample, this clonotype is medium-sized. The V gene is TRBV6-2 or TRBV6-3, the J gene TRBJ2-2; 8 bases fit TRBD2. The junction had 12 bases not matched to a gene; V was cut back by 2 bases and J by 4 bases. Germline CDR1 is MNHEY and CDR2 is SVGEGT. The CDR3 covers 18 residues. The CDR3 loop reads CASSYLPGGGDPTGELFF. In DNA, the CDR3 is TGTGCCAGCAGTTACCTCCCCGGGGGGGGAGACCCCACCGGGGAGCTGTTTTTT.

This clonotype is medium-sized (0.01 to 0.1%). The CDR3, as DNA: TGTGCCACCAGCAGAGATCGTGGGAGGGGATCTGATGTGGCCCAGAAAGAAAAACTGTTTTTT. Protein sequence: CATSRDRGRGSDVAQKEKLFF. The chain carries TRBV15 and TRBJ1-4, with D possibly being TRBD1 (5 bases). Germline CDR1 LNHNV, CDR2 YYDKDF (reference sequence). CDR3 length: 21 residues. The V end lost 0 bases, the J end lost 8 bases, and 31 bases lay between the germline ends.

Relative to its sample, this clonotype is medium-sized. This sequence joins TRBV10-3 and TRBJ1-2; D may be TRBD1 (6 bases). In germline, CDR1 is ENHRY, CDR2 SYGVKD. V lost 4 bases to trimming and J lost 7 bases, with 13 bases between them. This CDR3 region has 13 residues. CDR3 region: CAISVGQSGGYTF. As DNA, the CDR3 is TGTGCCATCAGTGTCGGACAGTCTGGTGGCTACACCTTC.

This clonotype is termed medium-sized. The chain employs TRBV29-1 and TRBJ1-1; the D is unclear. Germline V gives CDR1 SQVTM, CDR2 ANQGSEA. This CDR3 spans 11 amino acids. Trimming pared 4 bases from V and 5 bases from J, leaving 8 bases between. CDR3 sequence (DNA): TGCAGCGTTGTAAAGTTTACTGAAGCTTTCTTT. It encodes CSVVKFTEAFF.

This clonotype is categorized as medium-sized (0.01 to 0.1%). The chain is built from TRBV6-1 and TRBJ2-5; D possibly corresponds to TRBD2 (7 bases). The CDR3 has 15 residues. Trimming shortened V by 1 base and J by 5 bases, and 14 bases separated the two germline ends. Looked up from germline, CDR1 is MNHNS and CDR2 is SASEGT. The CDR3 loop reads CASSEGTGGGETQYF. The CDR3 bases are TGTGCCAGCAGTGAAGGAACGGGGGGCGGGGAGACCCAGTACTTC.

This clonotype is classed as medium-sized. The chain employs TRBV20-1 and TRBJ2-1; perhaps TRBD2 as D (7 bases). The length of the CDR3 is 13 residues. Between the trimmed V and J ends, which lost 3 bases and 6 bases, there was a span of 12 bases. Germline V gene data show CDR1 as DFQATT and CDR2 as SNEGSKA (reference sequence). The CDR3 sequence: CSARGGQINEQFF. DNA for the CDR3: TGCAGTGCTAGGGGGGGGCAAATCAATGAGCAGTTCTTC.